The 25 T cell receptor beta chains reported below all come from one sample, sequenced in a study of cytomegalovirus exposure and HLA in healthy donors (dated by TCRdb to about 2017). Libraries were made using the immunoSEQ multiplex PCR assay. This immuneACCESS table, as held by TCRdb, lists in-frame sequences with V and J called but not all clones. Of the missing ones, under half trace to an unresolved V gene in checked studies; the others have no known cause. The sample data list about 83,000 clones, and approximately 96% of these were observed just once. The ten largest clones add up to about 1.3% of the sample. Sequencing was performed on PBMCs. The source of these receptors is a woman aged 18-30 years in good health and CMV-seronegative.

This clone was detected once. V is TRBV7-2 and J is TRBJ1-4; D is perhaps TRBD1 (5 bases). This CDR3 contains 12 residues. The V gene lost 5 bases and the J gene lost 7 bases, with 8 bases spanning the gap. Germline assignment: CDR1 SGHTA and CDR2 FQGNSA. As DNA, the CDR3 is TGTGCCAGCAGCGGGACTTTTGAAAAACTGTTTTTT. Amino acid sequence: CASSGTFEKLFF.

This chain links TRBV6-5 with TRBJ2-1, with 7 bases lining up with TRBD1. The CDR3 contains 14 residues. Germline loops: CDR1 MNHEY, CDR2 SVGAGI. V gave up 7 bases and J gave up 2 bases; unmatched junction bases: 5. The CDR3 DNA reads as TGTGCCAGCACCCCAGGGACAGCCTACAATGAGCAGTTCTTC. It specifies CASTPGTAYNEQFF.

V gene TRBV9 combines with J gene TRBJ2-2, with TRBD2 matching 9 bases. Germline trimming cut 4 bases from V and 1 base from J; bases unmatched to any gene: 11. Germline lookup yields CDR1 SGDLS and CDR2 YYNGEE. The CDR3 has 18 amino acids. CDR3 DNA sequence: TGTGCCAGCAGCTCCAGGGGCGGCGGGAGGGAGAACACCGGGGAGCTGTTTTTT. Its protein is CASSSRGGGRENTGELFF.

Only one count was recorded for this clone. DNA of the CDR3: TGCGCCAGCAGCCAGGGACAGGACTACGAGCAGTACTTC. It specifies CASSQGQDYEQYF. The chain is built from TRBV5-1 and TRBJ2-7, with TRBD1 identical over 8 bases. The CDR3 sequence is 13 residues long. Trimming removed 4 bases from V and 3 bases from J; junction bases left unmatched: 3. Germline V CDR1 and CDR2: SGHRS, YFSETQ.

This chain uses TRBV18 with TRBJ2-1; 8 positions agree with TRBD1. J lost 7 bases, V lost 3 bases, and 11 bases had no gene match. CDR3 length: 16 amino acids. Germline V gives CDR1 KGHSH, CDR2 LQKENI. CDR3 DNA sequence: TGTGCCAGCTCACCTGGGATCGCAGGGGGCAAGAATGAGCAGTTCTTC. It translates to CASSPGIAGGKNEQFF.

The V call is TRBV4-2, the J call TRBJ2-7, with 8 bases identical to TRBD2. Germline V gives CDR1 LGHNA, CDR2 YNFKEQ. The trim removed 0 bases at V and 5 bases at J, leaving 18 bases unmatched. The CDR3 contains 19 residues. DNA for the CDR3: TGTGCCAGCAGCCAAGATTGGGTAATTTCGGGAGGGCCGGGGGACGAGCAGTACTTC. It codes for CASSQDWVISGGPGDEQYF.

V gene TRBV5-1 combines with J gene TRBJ2-7; 12 nucleotides agree with TRBD2. CDR3 length: 15 amino acids. V was clipped by 1 base and J by 5 bases; unmatched bases: 4. The V gene's germline CDR1 is SGHRS and CDR2 YFSETQ. In nucleotides, the CDR3 is TGCGCCAGCAGCTTGCGGACTAGCGGGATTGACGAGCAGTACTTC. It translates to CASSLRTSGIDEQYF.

V and J are TRBV6-5 and TRBJ1-2, with D uncertain. This CDR3 spans 15 amino acids. Germline loops: CDR1 MNHEY, CDR2 SVGAGI. V lost 6 bases and J 3 bases, leaving 17 bases between the germline ends. The CDR3 region has the DNA TGTGCCAGCAGACGGCAGCGGGGAGTGGACTATGGCTACACCTTC. It specifies CASRRQRGVDYGYTF.

V usage is TRBV28 and J usage is TRBJ1-1; TRBD1 aligns across 9 bases. This CDR3 has 15 residues. In germline, CDR1 is MDHEN, CDR2 SYDVKM. The ends lost 5 bases at V and 3 bases at J; junction bases unmatched: 7. The CDR3 DNA reads as TGTGCCAGCAGTCCGTCGGACAGGGGTGACACTGAAGCTTTCTTT. This encodes CASSPSDRGDTEAFF. The full variable domain, its missing parts supplied by reference TRBV28 and TRBJ1-1, is DVKVTQSSRYLVKRTGEKVFLECVQDMDHENMFWYRQDPGLGLRLIYFSYDVKMKEKGDIPEGYSVSREKKERFSLILESASTNQTSMYLCASSPSDRGDTEAFFGQGTRLTVV.

A single count supports this clone. The J gene is TRBJ2-7, the V gene TRBV27; 9 bases agree with TRBD2. In germline, CDR1 is MNHEY, CDR2 SMNVEV (reference sequence). The CDR3 is 15 amino acids. With V trimmed by 4 bases and J by 1 base, 5 bases remained unmatched. The CDR3 sequence is CASSYSGSGSYEQYF. CDR3 DNA sequence: TGTGCCAGCAGTTATAGCGGGAGTGGGTCCTACGAGCAGTACTTC.

This chain connects TRBV5-1 to TRBJ2-5; 9 bases align to TRBD1. Germline V lookup: CDR1 SGHRS, CDR2 YFSETQ. The CDR3 runs to 15 residues. The J segment lost 5 bases and the V segment lost 4 bases, leaving 9 bases of the junction unmatched. The CDR3 DNA is TGCGCCAGCAGCCCATGGACAGGGGCGGGGGAGACCCAGTACTTC. It encodes CASSPWTGAGETQYF.

This sequence joins TRBV10-2 and TRBJ2-3, with a weak D call TRBD2 (6 bases). Trimming removed 4 bases from V and 3 bases from J, with 14 bases in between. Germline V gives CDR1 WSHSY, CDR2 SAAADI. This CDR3 has 15 residues. As DNA, the CDR3 is TGCGCCAGCAGTGGTCTAGCGACTATTACAGATACGCAGTATTTT. This codes for CASSGLATITDTQYF.

V gene TRBV6-6 combines with J gene TRBJ1-1; D is ambiguous. The CDR3 is 13 residues long. The V end was cut by 2 bases, the J end by 5 bases, with 9 bases between. Germline V gene data show CDR1 as MNHNY and CDR2 as SVGAGI (reference sequence). Here the CDR3 reads CASSYRSETEAFF. CDR3 DNA sequence: TGTGCCAGCAGTTACAGGAGTGAAACTGAAGCTTTCTTT.

The chain has TRBV7-8 and TRBJ1-5; the match to TRBD1 covers 7 bases. This CDR3 is 14 amino acids long. From germline, CDR1 is SGHVS and CDR2 FQNEAQ. V shed 0 bases and J 7 bases; nucleotides not matched to a gene: 3. The CDR3 DNA reads as TGTGCCAGCAGCTTAGCAACAGGGGTGCAGCCCCAGCATTTT. Translating it yields CASSLATGVQPQHF. Based on the CDR3 plus reference TRBV7-8 and TRBJ1-5, the full variable domain is GAGVSQSPRYKVAKRGQDVALRCDPISGHVSLFWYQQALGQGPEFLTYFQNEAQLDKSGLPSDRFFAERPEGSVSTLKIQRTQQEDSAVYLCASSLATGVQPQHFGDGTRLSIL.

The V call is TRBV19, the J call TRBJ1-5; no definite D call. The CDR3 has 16 amino acids. Trimming stripped 0 bases from V and 5 bases from J, with 14 bases between. The germline gives CDR1 LNHDA, CDR2 SQIVND (reference sequence). The DNA for the CDR3 is TGTGCCAGTAGTATAGATCTGATTAGCTCCTATCAGCCCCAGCATTTT. Encoded protein: CASSIDLISSYQPQHF.

The chain has TRBV10-1 and TRBJ2-3, with 7 bases that match TRBD2. After removal of 3 bases from V and 5 bases from J, the junction contained 5 bases not matched to a gene. Germline CDR1 and CDR2: WNHNN and SYGVQD (reference sequence). The CDR3 loop spans 14 amino acids. CDR3 nucleotides: TGCGCCAGCAGTGAAAGGCTAGCGGTAGATACGCAGTATTTT. Translated, it gives CASSERLAVDTQYF.

The rearrangement uses TRBV10-3 and TRBJ1-3; D not certain. This CDR3 comprises 16 residues. Germline lookup yields CDR1 ENHRY and CDR2 SYGVKD. V lost 4 bases, J lost 0 bases, and 13 bases lay in between. DNA for the CDR3: TGTGCCATCAGTGGCACAGTCGCGCTCTCTGGAAACACCATATATTTT. This codes for CAISGTVALSGNTIYF.

This sequence joins TRBV6-1 and TRBJ2-5, with 7 bases identical to TRBD2. J gave up 3 bases and V 5 bases, and 3 bases lay outside the gene matches. The germline V gene has CDR1 MNHNS and CDR2 SASEGT. The CDR3 is 13 amino acids. The CDR3: CASSRAGEETQYF. Written as DNA, the CDR3 is TGTGCCAGCAGTAGGGCGGGAGAAGAGACCCAGTACTTC.

V and J are TRBV30 and TRBJ1-1, with D unclear. The V gene lost 2 bases and the J gene lost 6 bases, with 7 bases spanning the gap. CDR3 length: 11 amino acids. Germline CDR1 is GTSNPN and CDR2 is SVGIG (reference sequence). The CDR3 region is CAWSRQSEAFF. The DNA for the CDR3 is TGTGCCTGGAGTCGACAATCTGAAGCTTTCTTT. The whole variable domain, remainder taken from reference TRBV30 and TRBJ1-1, is SQTIHQWPATLVQPVGSPLSLECTVEGTSNPNLYWYRQAAGRGLQLLFYSVGIGQISSEVPQNLSASRPQDRQFILSSKKLLLSDSGFYLCAWSRQSEAFFGQGTRLTVV.

This chain connects TRBV6-6 to TRBJ2-3, with a possible D match to TRBD2 (6 bases). CDR1 is MNHNY and CDR2 is SVGAGI in the germline V gene (reference sequence). The CDR3 runs 13 residues. Trimming cost V 8 bases and J 6 bases, with 15 bases left between them. CDR3 bases: TGTGCCAGCCGAGCGGGTTTTGGGGATACGCAGTATTTT. As protein: CASRAGFGDTQYF.

The rearrangement uses TRBV7-2 and TRBJ1-1; 9 nucleotides line up with TRBD1. Trimming cost V 5 bases and J 4 bases; bases outside gene matches: 11. The germline CDR1 and CDR2 sequences are SGHTA and FQGNSA. This CDR3 has 16 residues. CDR3 protein: CASSPFSTDRGTEAFF. For the CDR3, the DNA is TGTGCCAGCAGCCCCTTTTCCACGGACAGGGGCACTGAAGCTTTCTTT. The variable domain in full, completed from reference TRBV7-2 and TRBJ1-1, reads GAGVSQSPSNKVTEKGKDVELRCDPISGHTALYWYRQSLGQGLEFLIYFQGNSAPDKSGLPSDRFSAERTGGSVSTLTIQRTQQEDSAVYLCASSPFSTDRGTEAFFGQGTRLTVV.

J is TRBJ2-7 and V is TRBV19, with D tentatively TRBD2 (6 bases). The germline gives CDR1 LNHDA, CDR2 SQIVND (reference sequence). There are 12 residues in the CDR3. V lost 6 bases and J lost 7, with 13 bases in between. The CDR3 loop is CASSQAAGEQYF. The CDR3 bases are TGTGCCAGTAGCCAGGCCGCGGGGGAGCAGTACTTC.

V usage is TRBV10-3 and J usage is TRBJ2-5, with 9 bases matching TRBD2. The V and J ends lost 0 bases and 5 bases, in that order; junction bases with no gene match: 19. Germline V gives CDR1 ENHRY, CDR2 SYGVKD. This CDR3 is 20 amino acids long. CDR3 amino acids: CAISESRAGTSPFRGETQYF. The CDR3, as DNA: TGTGCCATCAGTGAGTCGAGGGCCGGGACTAGCCCGTTCCGGGGGGAGACCCAGTACTTC.

J is TRBJ2-4 and V is TRBV18, with a weak D call TRBD2 (7 bases). Trimming pared 2 bases from V and 6 bases from J, leaving 8 bases between. The length of the CDR3 is 13 residues. Looked up from germline, CDR1 is KGHSH and CDR2 is LQKENI. The CDR3 DNA follows: TGTGCCAGCTCACCAGCGGGGGCAAACATTCAGTACTTC. It yields the protein CASSPAGANIQYF.

V usage is TRBV6-5 and J usage is TRBJ2-1; no firm D call. CDR1 and CDR2 from the germline V gene are MNHEY and SVGAGI. Between the trimmed V and J ends, which lost 7 bases and 6 bases, there was a span of 7 bases. CDR3 length equals 11 residues. The DNA of the CDR3 is TGTGCCAGCACCCTCTTCAATGAGCAGTTCTTC. Its translation is CASTLFNEQFF.